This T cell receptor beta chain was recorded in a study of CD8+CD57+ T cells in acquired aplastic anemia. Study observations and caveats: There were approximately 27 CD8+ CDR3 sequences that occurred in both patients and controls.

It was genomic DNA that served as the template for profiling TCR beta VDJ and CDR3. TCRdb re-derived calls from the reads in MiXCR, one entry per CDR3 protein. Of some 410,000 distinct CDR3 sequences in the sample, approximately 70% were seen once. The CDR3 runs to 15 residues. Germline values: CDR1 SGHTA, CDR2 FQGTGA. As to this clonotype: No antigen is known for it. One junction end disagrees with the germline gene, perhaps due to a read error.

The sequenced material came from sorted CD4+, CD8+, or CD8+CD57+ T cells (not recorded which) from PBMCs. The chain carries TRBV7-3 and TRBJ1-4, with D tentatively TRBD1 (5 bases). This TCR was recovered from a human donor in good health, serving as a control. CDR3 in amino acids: CASSLRDASDENLFF. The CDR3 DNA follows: TGTGCCAGCAGCTTAAGGGACGCCAGTGATGAAAATCTGTTTTTT.